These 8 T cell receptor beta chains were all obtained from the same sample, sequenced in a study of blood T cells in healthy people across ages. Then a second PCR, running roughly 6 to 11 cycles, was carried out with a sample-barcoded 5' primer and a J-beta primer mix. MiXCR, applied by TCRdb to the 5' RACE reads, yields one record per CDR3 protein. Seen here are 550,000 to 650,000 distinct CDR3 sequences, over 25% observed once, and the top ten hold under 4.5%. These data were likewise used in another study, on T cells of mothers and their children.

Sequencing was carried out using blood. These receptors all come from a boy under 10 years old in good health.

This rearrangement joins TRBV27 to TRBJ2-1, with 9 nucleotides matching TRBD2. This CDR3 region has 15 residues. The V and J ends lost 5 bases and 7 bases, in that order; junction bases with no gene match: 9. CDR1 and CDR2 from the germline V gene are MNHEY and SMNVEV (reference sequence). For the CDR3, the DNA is TGTGCCAGCAGTGGGAAAGGGCTAGCGGGAAATGAGCAGTTCTTC. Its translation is CASSGKGLAGNEQFF.

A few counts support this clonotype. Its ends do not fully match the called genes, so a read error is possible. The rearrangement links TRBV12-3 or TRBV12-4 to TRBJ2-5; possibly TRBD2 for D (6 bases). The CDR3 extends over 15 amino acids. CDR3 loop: CASSLRGTGQATQYF. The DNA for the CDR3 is TGTGCCAGCAGTTTGAGAGGGACTGGCCAAGCGACCCAGTACTTC.

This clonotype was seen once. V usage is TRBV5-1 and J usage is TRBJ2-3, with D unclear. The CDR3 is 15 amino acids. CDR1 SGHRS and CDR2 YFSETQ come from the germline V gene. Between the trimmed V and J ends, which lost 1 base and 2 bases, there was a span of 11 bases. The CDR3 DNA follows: TGCGCCAGCAGCTTGTGGGATCCTTACACAGATACGCAGTATTTT. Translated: CASSLWDPYTDTQYF.

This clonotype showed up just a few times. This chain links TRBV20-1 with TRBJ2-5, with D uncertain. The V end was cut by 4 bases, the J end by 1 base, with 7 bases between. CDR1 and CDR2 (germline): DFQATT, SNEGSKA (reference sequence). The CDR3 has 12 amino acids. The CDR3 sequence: CSANGGQETQYF. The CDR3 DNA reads TGCAGTGCTAACGGCGGCCAAGAGACCCAGTACTTC.

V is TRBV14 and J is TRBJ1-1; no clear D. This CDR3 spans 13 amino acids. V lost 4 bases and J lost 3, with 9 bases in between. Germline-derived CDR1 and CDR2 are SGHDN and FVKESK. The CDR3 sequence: CASSRGWDTEAFF. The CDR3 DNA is TGTGCCAGCAGCCGCGGGTGGGACACTGAAGCTTTCTTT. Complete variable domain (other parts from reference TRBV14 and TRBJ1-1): EAGVTQFPSHSVIEKGQTVTLRCDPISGHDNLYWYRRVMGKEIKFLLHFVKESKQDESGMPNNRFLAERTGGTYSTLKVQPAELEDSGVYFCASSRGWDTEAFFGQGTRLTVV.

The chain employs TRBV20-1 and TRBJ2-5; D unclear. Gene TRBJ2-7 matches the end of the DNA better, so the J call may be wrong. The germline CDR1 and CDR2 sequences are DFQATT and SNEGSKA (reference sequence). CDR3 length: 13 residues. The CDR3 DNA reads TGCAGTGCTAGACGCGACATGCGCTACGAGCAGTACTTC. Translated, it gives CSARRDMRYEQYF.

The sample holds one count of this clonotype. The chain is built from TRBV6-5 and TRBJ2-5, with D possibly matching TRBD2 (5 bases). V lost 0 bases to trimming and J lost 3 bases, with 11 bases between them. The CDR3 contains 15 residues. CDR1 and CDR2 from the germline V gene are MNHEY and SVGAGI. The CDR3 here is CASSYSIRGKETQYF. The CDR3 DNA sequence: TGTGCCAGCAGTTACTCTATTAGAGGGAAAGAGACCCAGTACTTC.

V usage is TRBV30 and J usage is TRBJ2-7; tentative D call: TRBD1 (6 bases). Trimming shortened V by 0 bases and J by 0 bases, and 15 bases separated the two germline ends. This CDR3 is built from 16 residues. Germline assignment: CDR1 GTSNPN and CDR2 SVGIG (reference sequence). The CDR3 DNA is TGTGCCTGGAGTGTAGCCAGGGACACCAGCTCCTACGAGCAGTACTTC. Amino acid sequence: CAWSVARDTSSYEQYF.